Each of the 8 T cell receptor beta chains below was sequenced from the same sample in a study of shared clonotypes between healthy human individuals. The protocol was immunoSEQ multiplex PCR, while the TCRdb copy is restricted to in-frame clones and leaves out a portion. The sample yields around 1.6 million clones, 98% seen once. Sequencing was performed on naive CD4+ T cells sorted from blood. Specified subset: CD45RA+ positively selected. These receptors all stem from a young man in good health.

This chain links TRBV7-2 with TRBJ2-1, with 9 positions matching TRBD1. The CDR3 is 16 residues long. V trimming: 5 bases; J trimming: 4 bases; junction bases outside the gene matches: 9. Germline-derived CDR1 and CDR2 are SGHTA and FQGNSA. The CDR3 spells CASSRGWDREYNEQFF. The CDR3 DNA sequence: TGTGCCAGCAGCCGAGGATGGGACAGGGAATACAATGAGCAGTTCTTC.

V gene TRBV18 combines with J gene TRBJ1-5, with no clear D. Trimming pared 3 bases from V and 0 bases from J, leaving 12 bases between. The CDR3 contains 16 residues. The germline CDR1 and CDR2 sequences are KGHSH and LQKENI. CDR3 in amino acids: CASSPGPRNSNQPQHF. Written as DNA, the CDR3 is TGTGCCAGCTCACCCGGACCTAGAAATAGCAATCAGCCCCAGCATTTT. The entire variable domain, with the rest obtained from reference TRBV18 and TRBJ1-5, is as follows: NAGVMQNPRHLVRRRGQEARLRCSPMKGHSHVYWYRQLPEEGLKFMVYLQKENIIDESGMPKERFSAEFPKEGPSILRIQQVVRGDSAAYFCASSPGPRNSNQPQHFGDGTRLSIL.

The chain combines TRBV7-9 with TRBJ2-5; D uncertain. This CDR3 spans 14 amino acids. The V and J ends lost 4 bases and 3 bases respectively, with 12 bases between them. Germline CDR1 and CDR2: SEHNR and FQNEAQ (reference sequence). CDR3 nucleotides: TGTGCCAGCAGCTACGTGGGTGGGAAAGAGACCCAGTACTTC. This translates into CASSYVGGKETQYF. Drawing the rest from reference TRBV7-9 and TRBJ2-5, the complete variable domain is DTGVSQNPRHKITKRGQNVTFRCDPISEHNRLYWYRQTLGQGPEFLTYFQNEAQLEKSRLLSDRFSAERPKGSFSTLEIQRTEQGDSAMYLCASSYVGGKETQYFGPGTRLLVL.

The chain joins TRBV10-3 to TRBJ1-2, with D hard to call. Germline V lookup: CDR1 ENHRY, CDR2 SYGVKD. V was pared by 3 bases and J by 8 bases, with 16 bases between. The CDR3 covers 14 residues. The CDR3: CAISDILDSGGYTF. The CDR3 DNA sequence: TGTGCCATCAGTGACATCCTCGATTCTGGGGGCTACACCTTC.

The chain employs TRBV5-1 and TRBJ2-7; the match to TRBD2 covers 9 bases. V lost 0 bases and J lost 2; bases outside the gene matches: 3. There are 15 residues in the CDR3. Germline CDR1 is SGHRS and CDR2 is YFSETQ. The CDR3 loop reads CASSLVIAGAYEQYF. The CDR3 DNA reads TGCGCCAGCAGCTTGGTGATAGCGGGAGCCTACGAGCAGTACTTC.

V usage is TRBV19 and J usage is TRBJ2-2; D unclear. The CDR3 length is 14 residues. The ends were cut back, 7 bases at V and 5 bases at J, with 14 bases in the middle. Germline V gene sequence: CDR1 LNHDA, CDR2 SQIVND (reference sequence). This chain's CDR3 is CASKLRHLTGELFF. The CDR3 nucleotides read TGTGCCAGTAAACTCAGACACCTAACCGGGGAGCTGTTTTTT.

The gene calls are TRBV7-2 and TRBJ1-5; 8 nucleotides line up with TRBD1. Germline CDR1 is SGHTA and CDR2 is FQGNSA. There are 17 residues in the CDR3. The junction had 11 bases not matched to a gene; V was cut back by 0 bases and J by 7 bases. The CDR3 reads CASSLALGQGGGQPQHF. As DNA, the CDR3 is TGTGCCAGCAGCTTAGCCCTCGGACAGGGAGGGGGACAGCCCCAGCATTTT.

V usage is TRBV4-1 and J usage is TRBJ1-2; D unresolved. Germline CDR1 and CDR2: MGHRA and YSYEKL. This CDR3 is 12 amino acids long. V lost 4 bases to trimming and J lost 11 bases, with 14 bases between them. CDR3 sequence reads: CASSPPGPHYTF. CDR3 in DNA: TGCGCCAGCAGCCCTCCCGGTCCGCATTACACCTTC.